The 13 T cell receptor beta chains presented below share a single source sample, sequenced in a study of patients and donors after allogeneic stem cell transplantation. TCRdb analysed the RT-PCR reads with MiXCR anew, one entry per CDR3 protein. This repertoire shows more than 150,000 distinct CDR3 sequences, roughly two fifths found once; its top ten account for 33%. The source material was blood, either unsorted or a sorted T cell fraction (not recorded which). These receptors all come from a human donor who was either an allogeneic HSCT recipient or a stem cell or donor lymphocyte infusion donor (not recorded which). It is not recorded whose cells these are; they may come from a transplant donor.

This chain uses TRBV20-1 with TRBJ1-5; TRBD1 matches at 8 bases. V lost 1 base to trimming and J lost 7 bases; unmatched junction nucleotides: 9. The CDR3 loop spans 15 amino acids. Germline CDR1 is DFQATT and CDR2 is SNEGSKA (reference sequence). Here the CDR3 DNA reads TGCAGTGCTAGAGTCACAGGGGGGATGATGCAGCCCCAGCATTTT. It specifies CSARVTGGMMQPQHF.

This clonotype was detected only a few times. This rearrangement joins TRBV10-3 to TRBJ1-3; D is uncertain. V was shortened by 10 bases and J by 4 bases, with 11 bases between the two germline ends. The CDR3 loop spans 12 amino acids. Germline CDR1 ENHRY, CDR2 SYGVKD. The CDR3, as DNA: TGTGCCACCTGGGCGGGGGGAAACACCATATATTTT. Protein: CATWAGGNTIYF.

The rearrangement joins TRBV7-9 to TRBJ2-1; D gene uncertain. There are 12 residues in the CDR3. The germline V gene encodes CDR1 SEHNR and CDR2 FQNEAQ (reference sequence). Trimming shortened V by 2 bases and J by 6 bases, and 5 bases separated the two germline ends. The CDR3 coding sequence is TGTGCCAGCAGCTTACCAGTCAATGAGCAGTTCTTC. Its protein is CASSLPVNEQFF.

For the CDR3, the DNA is TGTGCCAGCAGTGATCTCGGATTCTATGGCTACACCTTC. Its translation: CASSDLGFYGYTF. The rearrangement links TRBV6-1 to TRBJ1-2; D ambiguous. V was pared by 3 bases and J by 4 bases, with 9 bases between. In germline, CDR1 is MNHNS, CDR2 SASEGT. This CDR3 contains 13 residues.

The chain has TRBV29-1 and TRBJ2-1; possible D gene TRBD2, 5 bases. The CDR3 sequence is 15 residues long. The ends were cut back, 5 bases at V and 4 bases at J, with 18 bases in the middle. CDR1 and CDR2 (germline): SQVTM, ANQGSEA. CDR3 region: CSVLRAGQLYNEQFF. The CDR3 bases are TGCAGCGTTCTCCGGGCGGGCCAACTTTACAATGAGCAGTTCTTC.

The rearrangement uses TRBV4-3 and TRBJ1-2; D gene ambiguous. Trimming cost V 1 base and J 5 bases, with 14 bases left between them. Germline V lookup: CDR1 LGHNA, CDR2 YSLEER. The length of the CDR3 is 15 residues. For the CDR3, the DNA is TGCGCCAGCAGCCAAGTTGTACGGACCCGATATGGCTACACCTTC. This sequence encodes CASSQVVRTRYGYTF.

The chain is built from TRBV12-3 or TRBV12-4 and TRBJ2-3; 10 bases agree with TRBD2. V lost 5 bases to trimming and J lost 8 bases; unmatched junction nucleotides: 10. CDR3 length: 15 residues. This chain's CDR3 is CASSPDPSGSATQYF. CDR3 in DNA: TGTGCCAGCAGTCCCGATCCTAGCGGGAGTGCTACGCAGTATTTT.

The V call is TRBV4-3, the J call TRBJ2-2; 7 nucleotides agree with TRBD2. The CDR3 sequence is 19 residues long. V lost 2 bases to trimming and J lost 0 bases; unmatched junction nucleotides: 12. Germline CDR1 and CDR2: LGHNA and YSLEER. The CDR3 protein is CASSQFGGSGLANTGELFF. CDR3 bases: TGCGCCAGCAGCCAATTTGGTGGTAGCGGGCTCGCGAACACCGGGGAGCTGTTTTTT.

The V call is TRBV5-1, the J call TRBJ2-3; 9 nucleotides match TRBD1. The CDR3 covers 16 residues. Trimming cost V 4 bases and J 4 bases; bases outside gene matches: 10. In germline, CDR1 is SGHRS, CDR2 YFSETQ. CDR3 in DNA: TGCGCCAGCAGCCGGAGGACAGGGGAGGGGGCAGATACGCAGTATTTT. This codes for CASSRRTGEGADTQYF.

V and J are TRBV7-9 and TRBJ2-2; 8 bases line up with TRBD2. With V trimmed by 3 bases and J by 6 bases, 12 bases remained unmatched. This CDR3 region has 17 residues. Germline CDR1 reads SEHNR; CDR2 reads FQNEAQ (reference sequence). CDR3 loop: CASSFQGGSGSPGELFF. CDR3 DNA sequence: TGTGCCAGCAGCTTTCAAGGGGGGAGCGGGAGCCCCGGGGAGCTGTTTTTT.

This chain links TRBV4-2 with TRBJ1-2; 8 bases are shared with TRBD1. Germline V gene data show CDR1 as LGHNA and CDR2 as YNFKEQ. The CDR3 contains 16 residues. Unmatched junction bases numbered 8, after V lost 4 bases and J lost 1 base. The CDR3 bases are TGTGCCAGCAGCCCAGGAGACAGGGGAAGTAACTATGGCTACACCTTC. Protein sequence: CASSPGDRGSNYGYTF.

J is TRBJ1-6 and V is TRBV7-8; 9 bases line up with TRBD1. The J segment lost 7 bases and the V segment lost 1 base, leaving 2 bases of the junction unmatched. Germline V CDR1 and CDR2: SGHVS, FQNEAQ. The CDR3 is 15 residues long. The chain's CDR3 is CASSLDRGLNSPLHF. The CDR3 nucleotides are TGTGCCAGCAGCTTAGACAGGGGGCTAAATTCACCCCTCCACTTT.

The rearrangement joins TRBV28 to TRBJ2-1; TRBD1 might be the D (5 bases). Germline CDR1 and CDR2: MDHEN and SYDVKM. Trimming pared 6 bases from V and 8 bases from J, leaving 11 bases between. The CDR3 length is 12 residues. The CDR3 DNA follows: TGTGCCAGCAGAGCAGGGTACGATGAGCAGTTCTTC. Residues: CASRAGYDEQFF.